This T cell receptor beta chain was found in a study of identical twins. The CDR3 has 16 residues. Germline V gene data show CDR1 as DFQATT and CDR2 as SNEGSKA (reference sequence). Trimming shortened V by 3 bases and J by 2 bases, and 19 bases separated the two germline ends. MiXCR, applied by TCRdb to the 5' RACE reads, yields one record per CDR3 protein. The data show under 250,000 distinct CDR3 sequences, with around 7.6% seen just once and around 5.4% held by the top ten. This clonotype was seen many times. This sample also appeared in a second study, on yellow fever vaccine responses in identical twins.

Sequencing used CD8+ T cells sorted from blood. The chain links TRBV20-1 to TRBJ2-5, with D perhaps matching TRBD1 or TRBD2 (5 bases each). This receptor was obtained from a woman aged 18-30 years in good health. Here the CDR3 DNA reads TGCAGTGCTAGGAGGAGTGGGGGAACGCTACAAGAGACCCAGTACTTC. Protein sequence: CSARRSGGTLQETQYF.